This entry lists 32 T cell receptor beta chains sequenced from one sample in a study of somatic mutations in cytotoxic T cells in rheumatoid arthritis. Sequencing used immunoSEQ multiplex PCR; TCRdb keeps in-frame clones, though not all of them. The sample lists approximately 18,000 clones, 60% to 85% occurring once. Sequenced: CD8+ T cells sorted from blood. Receptors originate from an adult with rheumatoid arthritis.

The rearrangement joins TRBV27 to TRBJ1-2; unclear D gene. The CDR3 has 13 amino acids. Germline CDR1 and CDR2: MNHEY and SMNVEV (reference sequence). Trimming shortened V by 8 bases and J by 3 bases, and 13 bases separated the two germline ends. The CDR3, as DNA: TGTGCCAGCCCCCGATTGCCAGACTATGGCTACACCTTC. Translation: CASPRLPDYGYTF.

The chain couples TRBV2 to TRBJ2-1, with 7 bases fitting TRBD2. The CDR3 sequence is 15 residues long. Germline V gives CDR1 SNHLY, CDR2 FYNNEI. V lost 2 bases to trimming and J lost 9 bases; unmatched junction nucleotides: 10. The CDR3 DNA is TGTGCCAGCAGTGAACGAGATCTAGCGGTTGGTGAGCAGTTCTTC. This codes for CASSERDLAVGEQFF.

The chain uses TRBV11-2 and TRBJ2-7, with a possible D match to TRBD2 (5 bases). This CDR3 spans 15 amino acids. V dropped 3 bases and J dropped 6 bases, with 18 bases sitting between them. CDR1 SGHAT and CDR2 FQNNGV come from the germline V gene. CDR3 sequence: CASSLGRIHPPEQYF. The CDR3 DNA sequence: TGTGCCAGCAGCTTGGGGAGAATCCACCCTCCCGAGCAGTACTTC.

The chain couples TRBV6-1 to TRBJ1-1, with D possibly matching TRBD1 (5 bases). The V and J ends lost 1 base and 7 bases respectively, with 10 bases between them. Germline CDR1 MNHNS, CDR2 SASEGT. This CDR3 region has 13 residues. CDR3 nucleotides: TGTGCCAGCAGTGAAGTTTCAGGGATTGAAGCTTTCTTT. The encoded protein is CASSEVSGIEAFF.

In its sample, this clone was seen a few times. The chain uses TRBV12-5 and TRBJ1-5; unclear D gene. Germline V gene lookup returns CDR1 LGHNT and CDR2 FRNRAP. Trimming cost V 4 bases and J 9 bases, with 13 bases left between them. CDR3 length: 13 amino acids. CDR3 loop: CASGSPIEGPQHF. The DNA of the CDR3 is TGTGCTAGTGGTTCACCCATCGAGGGGCCCCAGCATTTT.

The chain is built from TRBV15 and TRBJ1-3; 7 bases fit TRBD1. The trim removed 7 bases at V and 3 bases at J, leaving 15 bases unmatched. The CDR3 is made up of 17 amino acids. Germline V gives CDR1 LNHNV, CDR2 YYDKDF (reference sequence). CDR3 sequence reads: CATILRRDSGIGNTIYF. The DNA of the CDR3 is TGTGCCACCATCCTTCGTCGGGACAGCGGAATTGGAAACACCATATATTTT.

This clone was counted once. This chain joins TRBV2 and TRBJ1-2; D uncertain. V was pared by 6 bases and J by 5 bases, with 4 bases between. This CDR3 has 10 residues. Germline V gene sequence: CDR1 SNHLY, CDR2 FYNNEI. In nucleotides, the CDR3 is TGTGCCAGCAGGGATTATGGCTACACCTTC. Translating gives CASRDYGYTF.

The rearrangement uses TRBV5-6 and TRBJ2-1; 13 bases align to TRBD2. Germline lookup yields CDR1 SGHDT and CDR2 YYEEEE. This CDR3 comprises 19 residues. Unmatched junction bases numbered 10, after V lost 0 bases and J lost 4 bases. The CDR3 sequence: CASSLASLLAGGAYNEQFF. In DNA form, the CDR3 reads TGTGCCAGCAGCTTGGCCAGTCTACTAGCGGGGGGGGCTTACAATGAGCAGTTCTTC. The complete variable domain, with remaining parts taken from reference TRBV5-6 and TRBJ2-1, reads DAGVTQSPTHLIKTRGQQVTLRCSPKSGHDTVSWYQQALGQGPQFIFQYYEEEERQRGNFPDRFSGHQFPNYSSELNVNALLLGDSALYLCASSLASLLAGGAYNEQFFGPGTRLTVL.

V gene TRBV6-6 combines with J gene TRBJ1-1; a possible D gene is TRBD1 (6 bases). The CDR3 totals 14 residues. In germline, CDR1 is MNHNY, CDR2 SVGAGI (reference sequence). V lost 5 bases and J lost 4, with 14 bases in between. The CDR3 nucleotides are TGTGCCAGCAGTGGGGCAGGGGTAGGCACTGAAGCTTTCTTT. Translated: CASSGAGVGTEAFF.

The chain uses TRBV11-2 and TRBJ2-1, with D hard to call. Germline values: CDR1 SGHAT, CDR2 FQNNGV. The CDR3 has 15 amino acids. V shed 0 bases and J shed 0 bases, with 6 bases lying between them. The CDR3 spells CASSLEDSSYNEQFF. In DNA form, the CDR3 reads TGTGCCAGCAGCTTAGAGGATAGCTCCTACAATGAGCAGTTCTTC.

V and J are TRBV6-1 and TRBJ1-6, with 11 bases lining up with TRBD1. This CDR3 is 19 amino acids long. V lost 1 base, J lost 0 bases, and 5 bases stayed unmatched. The germline V gene has CDR1 MNHNS and CDR2 SASEGT. The DNA for the CDR3 is TGTGCCAGCAGTGAAGTGGGCGGACAGGGGGCCTCCTATAATTCACCCCTCCACTTT. Translating it yields CASSEVGGQGASYNSPLHF.

The chain links TRBV29-1 to TRBJ2-5; a weak D match, TRBD2 (5 bases). In germline, CDR1 is SQVTM, CDR2 ANQGSEA. V was cut by 6 bases and J by 4 bases, with 15 bases left in between. The CDR3 has 13 amino acids. CDR3 coding DNA: TGCAGCGTCATGAGGCCAGGAGGAGAGACCCAGTACTTC. Amino acids: CSVMRPGGETQYF.

The chain employs TRBV9 and TRBJ1-1; 8 bases align to TRBD1. CDR1 is SGDLS, CDR2 YYNGEE, per germline. V was clipped by 3 bases and J by 4 bases; unmatched bases: 11. This CDR3 has 16 residues. The CDR3 DNA follows: TGTGCCAGCAGCGGAGTCCCTTTCGACAGGGGCACTGAAGCTTTCTTT. Amino acids: CASSGVPFDRGTEAFF.

The chain combines TRBV11-1 with TRBJ1-2; a weak D match, TRBD1 (5 bases). Per germline, CDR1 SGHAT and CDR2 FQDESV (reference sequence). V was cut by 2 bases and J by 4 bases, with 11 bases left in between. This CDR3 spans 14 amino acids. The CDR3: CASSLRRDLYGYTF. The CDR3 DNA reads TGTGCCAGCAGCTTACGGCGGGACCTCTATGGCTACACCTTC.

V usage is TRBV5-6 and J usage is TRBJ2-6; a weak D match, TRBD1 (6 bases). The CDR3 has 15 amino acids. Germline CDR1 and CDR2: SGHDT and YYEEEE. Trimming left V 5 bases short and J 1 base short, with 10 bases between. The CDR3 protein is CASSYGQSGANVLTF. Here the CDR3 DNA reads TGTGCCAGCAGTTATGGACAGTCTGGGGCCAACGTCCTGACTTTC.

J is TRBJ2-2 and V is TRBV6-6, with a tentative D call TRBD1 (5 bases). Germline V gene sequence: CDR1 MNHNY, CDR2 SVGAGI (reference sequence). The V and J ends lost 0 bases and 7 bases respectively, with 15 bases between them. The CDR3 length is 16 residues. The CDR3 spells CASSYSNAGWGGELFF. DNA of the CDR3: TGTGCCAGCAGTTACTCGAACGCAGGGTGGGGCGGGGAGCTGTTTTTT.

The chain recombines TRBV11-2 with TRBJ2-7; TRBD1 matches at 8 bases. V shed 5 bases, J shed 0 bases, and the junction held 6 bases outside the gene matches. Germline V gives CDR1 SGHAT, CDR2 FQNNGV. The CDR3 totals 15 residues. This CDR3 is CASSPGTGVSYEQYF. Written as DNA, the CDR3 is TGTGCCAGCAGCCCGGGGACAGGCGTCTCCTACGAGCAGTACTTC.

In its sample, this clone was seen a few times. The rearrangement links TRBV7-9 to TRBJ1-2; D unclear. The CDR3 has 14 amino acids. Germline V gives CDR1 SEHNR, CDR2 FQNEAQ (reference sequence). Between the trimmed V and J ends, which lost 5 bases and 4 bases, there was a span of 14 bases. The CDR3 loop is CASSEIGSAYGYTF. CDR3 nucleotide sequence: TGTGCCAGCAGCGAAATAGGGTCTGCCTATGGCTACACCTTC.

The chain joins TRBV29-1 to TRBJ1-2; D gene unclear. V was clipped by 0 bases and J by 2 bases, with 10 bases between them. The V gene's germline CDR1 is SQVTM and CDR2 ANQGSEA. The CDR3 is 14 residues long. This CDR3 is CSVEDREANYGYTF. Written as DNA, the CDR3 is TGCAGCGTTGAAGATCGGGAGGCCAACTATGGCTACACCTTC.

This CDR3 is CASSGRVANYGYTF. CDR3 bases: TGTGCCAGCAGCGGCCGTGTAGCTAACTATGGCTACACCTTC. V gene TRBV9 combines with J gene TRBJ1-2; no definite D call. With 3 bases removed from V and 0 bases from J, the gap between germline ends came to 9 bases. The CDR3 totals 14 residues. Germline V gives CDR1 SGDLS, CDR2 YYNGEE.

This sequence joins TRBV7-6 and TRBJ2-3, with TRBD1 identical over 7 bases. With 1 base clipped from V and 6 bases from J, the junction kept 4 bases outside the gene matches. CDR1 is SGHVS, CDR2 FNYEAQ, per germline. The length of the CDR3 is 14 residues. Here the CDR3 reads CASSLEGGADTQYF. DNA of the CDR3: TGTGCCAGCAGCTTAGAAGGGGGCGCGGATACGCAGTATTTT.

This clone was observed a few times. The V gene is TRBV7-9, the J gene TRBJ1-2; 10 bases fit TRBD1. Germline CDR1 SEHNR, CDR2 FQNEAQ (reference sequence). The CDR3 spans 11 residues. V shed 8 bases, J shed 6 bases, and the junction held 0 bases outside the gene matches. The CDR3 DNA is TGTGCCAGCGGGACAGGGGATGGCTACACCTTC. Protein product: CASGTGDGYTF. The variable domain in full, completed from reference TRBV7-9 and TRBJ1-2, reads DTGVSQNPRHKITKRGQNVTFRCDPISEHNRLYWYRQTLGQGPEFLTYFQNEAQLEKSRLLSDRFSAERPKGSFSTLEIQRTEQGDSAMYLCASGTGDGYTFGSGTRLTVV.

This chain connects TRBV7-9 to TRBJ1-6; D might be TRBD1 (5 bases). The CDR3 has 14 amino acids. With 5 bases removed from V and 8 bases from J, the gap between germline ends came to 13 bases. CDR1 SEHNR and CDR2 FQNEAQ come from the germline V gene (reference sequence). CDR3 amino acids: CASSVMGDDSPLHF. DNA for the CDR3: TGTGCCAGCAGCGTCATGGGGGACGATTCACCCCTCCACTTT.

This chain uses TRBV5-5 with TRBJ2-7; a possible D gene is TRBD2 (6 bases). There are 15 residues in the CDR3. V was clipped by 6 bases and J by 1 base, with 17 bases between them. The germline gives CDR1 SGHKS, CDR2 YYEKEE (reference sequence). CDR3 bases: TGTGCCAGCATCAACTCGGCAGGGACTTCCTACGAGCAGTACTTC. This translates into CASINSAGTSYEQYF.

The rearrangement uses TRBV5-1 and TRBJ1-2; D is uncertain. The ends were cut back, 2 bases at V and 2 bases at J, with 4 bases in the middle. Germline CDR1 is SGHRS and CDR2 is YFSETQ. There are 12 residues in the CDR3. CDR3 residues: CASSLANYGYTF. The CDR3 DNA follows: TGCGCCAGCAGCTTAGCGAACTATGGCTACACCTTC.

This clone was detected only a few times. The chain links TRBV19 to TRBJ1-1; possible D gene TRBD1, 6 bases. The germline V and J ends were trimmed by 9 bases and 0 bases, with 23 bases remaining between them. CDR3 length: 17 amino acids. Germline V lookup: CDR1 LNHDA, CDR2 SQIVND (reference sequence). This CDR3 is CASGRSVLRDMNTEAFF. CDR3 sequence (DNA): TGTGCCAGCGGGAGATCAGTCCTTCGGGACATGAACACTGAAGCTTTCTTT.

On this clone itself: One junction end disagrees with the germline gene, perhaps due to a read error. The rearrangement uses TRBV5-5 and TRBJ1-2, with D perhaps matching TRBD1 (5 bases). CDR1 and CDR2 (germline): SGHKS, YYEKEE (reference sequence). The CDR3 is made up of 12 amino acids. The CDR3, as DNA: TGTGCCAGCAGCCCTGACGGCGGGGCAAGCCTTTTC. It is translated as CASSPDGGASLF.

The chain recombines TRBV2 with TRBJ2-7; D remains unclear. From germline, CDR1 is SNHLY and CDR2 FYNNEI. Trimming removed 6 bases from V and 1 base from J, with 13 bases in between. This CDR3 is built from 14 residues. CDR3 sequence reads: CASRGILGSYEQYF. DNA of the CDR3: TGTGCCAGCAGAGGGATCCTCGGGTCCTACGAGCAGTACTTC.

This chain links TRBV7-7 with TRBJ2-1, with D perhaps given as TRBD1 or TRBD2 (5 bases each). The CDR3 is 13 residues long. Germline V gene lookup returns CDR1 SSHAT and CDR2 FNYEAQ (reference sequence). V was cut by 3 bases and J by 9 bases, with 12 bases left in between. The CDR3 DNA is TGTGCCAGCAGCTTCGGGACCTCCGGTGAGCAGTTCTTC. Protein product: CASSFGTSGEQFF.

The chain carries TRBV27 and TRBJ1-2; possible D gene TRBD1, 5 bases. Per germline, CDR1 MNHEY and CDR2 SMNVEV (reference sequence). CDR3 length: 11 residues. The V end was cut by 6 bases, the J end by 3 bases, with 5 bases between. The CDR3 nucleotides are TGTGCCAGCAGGGGACACTATGGCTACACCTTC. Its protein product is CASRGHYGYTF.

This clone has just one count. J is TRBJ1-3 and V is TRBV30; D unclear. Per germline, CDR1 GTSNPN and CDR2 SVGIG (reference sequence). The CDR3 sequence is 11 residues long. The CDR3 is CATGPGNTIYF. The DNA of the CDR3 is TGTGCTACCGGACCAGGAAACACCATATATTTT.

The chain has TRBV9 and TRBJ2-1; no reliable D call. V was cut by 0 bases and J by 4 bases, with 11 bases left in between. This CDR3 has 15 amino acids. Per the germline V gene, CDR1 is SGDLS and CDR2 is YYNGEE. CDR3 protein: CASSVDLDLYNEQFF. The CDR3 bases are TGTGCCAGCAGCGTAGACCTGGATCTGTACAATGAGCAGTTCTTC.